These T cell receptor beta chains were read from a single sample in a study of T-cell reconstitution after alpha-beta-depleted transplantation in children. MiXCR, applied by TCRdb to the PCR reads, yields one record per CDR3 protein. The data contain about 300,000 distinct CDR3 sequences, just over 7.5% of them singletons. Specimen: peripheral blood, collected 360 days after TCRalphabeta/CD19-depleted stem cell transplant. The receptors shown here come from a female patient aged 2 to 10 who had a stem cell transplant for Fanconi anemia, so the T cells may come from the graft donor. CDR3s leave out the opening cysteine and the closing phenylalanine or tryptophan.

ASSLFLRDRVFYEQY,TRBV28,TRBJ2-7
ASRQGWGYGYT,TRBV10-3,TRBJ1-2
ASSERLAARGHTQY,TRBV6-1,TRBJ2-3
ASSATSGLTNGAQY,TRBV12-3/TRBV12-4,TRBJ2-5
SARDGATGARR,TRBV20-1,TRBJ2-7
ASSLVRGLGANEQF,TRBV5-6,TRBJ2-1
ASSETQGRTGELF,TRBV12-3/TRBV12-4,TRBJ2-2
ASSQAVANYGYT,TRBV4-3,TRBJ1-2
ASIRDAGSNQPQH,TRBV12-3/TRBV12-4,TRBJ1-5
SARQLQRGPYEQY,TRBV20-1,TRBJ2-7
ASSLLGLSLMGGYT,TRBV7-2,TRBJ1-2
ASSEIWTGRHTEAF,TRBV6-1,TRBJ1-1
ASSQIGQGQETQY,TRBV2,TRBJ2-5
ASSLDSETEAF,TRBV27,TRBJ1-1
ASSLDVATETQY,TRBV13,TRBJ2-5
ASSPAGENQPQH,TRBV18,TRBJ1-5
ASSPDPGNTEAF,TRBV18,TRBJ1-1
ASSLGVSGGNIQY,TRBV7-2,TRBJ2-4
ASSGGTDTQY,TRBV5-6,TRBJ2-3
ASSMGNSPLH,TRBV25-1,TRBJ1-6
ASSQGGPDQY,TRBV3-1,TRBJ2-5
SAMDRVGRGYT,TRBV20-1,TRBJ1-2
ASSLVGHLLSGANVLT,TRBV11-2,TRBJ2-6
ASSLVSGSVREQY,TRBV5-1,TRBJ2-7
ASSLRLTGEGEAF,TRBV27,TRBJ1-1
ASTLSRPGNQPQH,TRBV28,TRBJ1-5
ASNIWGSGELF,TRBV6-1,TRBJ2-2
ASSKPGLGSYEQY,TRBV7-2,TRBJ2-7
ASAQSQRGNQPQH,TRBV2,TRBJ1-5
ASSPPLAGVGDTQY,TRBV7-2,TRBJ2-3
ASSERGEGLSGNQPQH,TRBV2,TRBJ1-5
ASSLTRSGEQY,TRBV7-3,TRBJ2-7
ASSPSRGDGYT,TRBV18,TRBJ1-2
ASRGIGHT,TRBV12-3/TRBV12-4,TRBJ1-2
ASSLWRGPQH,TRBV7-9,TRBJ1-5
ASSLSYGVTEAF,TRBV28,TRBJ1-1
RTGTGIDTQY,TRBV20-1,TRBJ2-3
ASSPRTAGQGEQF,TRBV4-2,TRBJ2-1
ASSTSGGEHNEQF,TRBV7-3,TRBJ2-1
ASSFPRKTGLAGATYEQY,TRBV11-1,TRBJ2-7